The 26 T cell receptor beta chains below come from one sample, sequenced in a study of T-cell reconstitution after alpha-beta-depleted transplantation in children. A library of TCRbeta sequences, prepared with unique molecular identifiers, was generated. TCRdb called the PCR reads again in MiXCR, with one record for every CDR3 protein. The sample lists about 510,000 distinct CDR3 sequences, 9.5% to 12% occurring once. Source: PBMCs, mostly from graft donor cells, taken 180 days after TCRalphabeta/CD19-depleted stem cell transplant. These receptors were collected from a female patient aged 2-15 years who had a stem cell transplant for aplastic anemia, so the T cells may come from the graft donor.

The table lists this clonotype with a few counts. The J gene is TRBJ1-6, the V gene TRBV10-3; D is unclear. CDR3 length: 12 residues. Germline CDR1 and CDR2: ENHRY and SYGVKD. V shed 6 bases and J shed 10 bases, with 10 bases lying between them. The CDR3 loop is CAIRSEESPLHF. In nucleotides, the CDR3 is TGTGCCATCAGATCGGAGGAATCACCCCTCCACTTT.

The CDR3 here is CASSLGRSTGELFF. CDR3 sequence (DNA): TGTGCCAGCAGCCTAGGACGGAGCACCGGGGAGCTGTTTTTT. The rearrangement joins TRBV7-9 to TRBJ2-2, with D hard to call. This CDR3 comprises 14 residues. V gave up 5 bases and J gave up 4 bases, with 11 bases separating them. Per the germline V gene, CDR1 is SEHNR and CDR2 is FQNEAQ (reference sequence).

This clonotype was observed a few times. This rearrangement joins TRBV10-3 to TRBJ2-3, with D perhaps TRBD1 (5 bases). The CDR3 contains 14 residues. Trimming removed 2 bases at V and 2 bases at J, with 8 bases between. Germline loops: CDR1 ENHRY, CDR2 SYGVKD. The DNA of the CDR3 is TGTGCCATCAGTGAGAGACAGAACACAGATACGCAGTATTTT. This codes for CAISERQNTDTQYF.

This clonotype was seen many times. The J gene is TRBJ2-1, the V gene TRBV7-2, with TRBD1 identical over 7 bases. The V gene end was trimmed by 5 bases and the J gene end by 8 bases; junction bases not matched to a gene: 9. Germline CDR1 reads SGHTA; CDR2 reads FQGNSA. The CDR3 has 14 amino acids. CDR3 DNA sequence: TGTGCCAGCAGCCCTTCAGGGGGATCGGATGAGCAGTTCTTC. It specifies CASSPSGGSDEQFF.

The chain uses TRBV25-1 and TRBJ2-7; D is undetermined. Trimming cost V 5 bases and J 2 bases, with 7 bases left between them. CDR3 length: 12 amino acids. Germline V gene data show CDR1 as MGHDK and CDR2 as SYGVNS. The CDR3 reads CASSMTAYEQYF. The CDR3 DNA follows: TGTGCCAGCAGTATGACGGCCTACGAGCAGTACTTC.

This sequence joins TRBV20-1 and TRBJ2-7; tentative D call: TRBD2 (6 bases). CDR1 and CDR2 from the germline V gene are DFQATT and SNEGSKA (reference sequence). Trimming left V 0 bases short and J 4 bases short, with 16 bases between. The CDR3 extends over 15 amino acids. The CDR3 nucleotides are TGCAGTGCTAGAGAGGGGGGAGTGAAGCAATACGAGCAGTACTTC. Translation: CSAREGGVKQYEQYF.

This clonotype appeared a few times. The chain combines TRBV29-1 with TRBJ1-1, with 8 nucleotides matching TRBD1. This CDR3 is 13 amino acids long. In germline, CDR1 is SQVTM, CDR2 ANQGSEA. J gave up 3 bases and V 6 bases, and 6 bases lay outside the gene matches. The DNA of the CDR3 is TGCAGCGTGACGGACAGGGAGGACACTGAAGCTTTCTTT. Residues: CSVTDREDTEAFF.

This clonotype occurred a few times. The chain employs TRBV30 and TRBJ2-3; possible D gene TRBD1, 6 bases. With 3 bases removed from V and 4 bases from J, the gap between germline ends came to 14 bases. The germline CDR1 and CDR2 sequences are GTSNPN and SVGIG (reference sequence). The CDR3 extends over 14 amino acids. The chain's CDR3 is CAWSHIQGPDTQYF. The CDR3, as DNA: TGTGCCTGGAGCCACATTCAGGGGCCAGATACGCAGTATTTT. The variable domain in full, with the rest retrieved from reference TRBV30 and TRBJ2-3, is SQTIHQWPATLVQPVGSPLSLECTVEGTSNPNLYWYRQAAGRGLQLLFYSVGIGQISSEVPQNLSASRPQDRQFILSSKKLLLSDSGFYLCAWSHIQGPDTQYFGPGTRLTVL.

Only a few counts were recorded for this clonotype. The gene calls are TRBV6-2 or TRBV6-3 and TRBJ2-7; D is perhaps TRBD1 (6 bases). CDR1 MNHEY and CDR2 SVGEGT come from the germline V gene. The V end lost 6 bases, the J end lost 2 bases, and 8 bases lay between the germline ends. This CDR3 is built from 12 residues. The CDR3 sequence: CASRAGAYEQYV. CDR3 bases: TGTGCCAGCAGGGCAGGGGCCTACGAGCAGTACGTC.

In its sample, this clonotype was seen a few times. J is TRBJ2-1 and V is TRBV2, with TRBD2 identical over 10 bases. The CDR3 consists of 14 residues. V lost 6 bases and J lost 7; bases outside the gene matches: 6. Germline V gene data show CDR1 as SNHLY and CDR2 as FYNNEI. The CDR3 nucleotides are TGTGCCAGCAGAGGGAGCGGGGGGGAGAATGAGCAGTTCTTC. Translation gives CASRGSGGENEQFF. The entire variable domain, with the rest obtained from reference TRBV2 and TRBJ2-1, is as follows: EPEVTQTPSHQVTQMGQEVILRCVPISNHLYFYWYRQILGQKVEFLVSFYNNEISEKSEIFDDQFSVERPDGSNFTLKIRSTKLEDSAMYFCASRGSGGENEQFFGPGTRLTVL.

In nucleotides, the CDR3 is TGCAGTGCTAGTTGGGCCGGGGGGCCCGACGGGGAGCTGTTTTTT. This translates into CSASWAGGPDGELFF. The genes are TRBV20-1 and TRBJ2-2; a weak D match, TRBD2 (7 bases). CDR3 size: 15 residues. V was pared by 3 bases and J by 7 bases, with 18 bases between. Germline V CDR1 and CDR2: DFQATT, SNEGSKA (reference sequence).

In this sample, this clonotype turned up many times. This rearrangement joins TRBV28 to TRBJ2-7; D is perhaps TRBD2 (6 bases). This CDR3 region has 14 residues. Germline CDR1 MDHEN, CDR2 SYDVKM. The V gene lost 7 bases and the J gene lost 3 bases, with 16 bases spanning the gap. CDR3 DNA sequence: TGTGCCAGCAACGTGGGGGGTCTGTTCTACGAGCAGTACTTC. As protein: CASNVGGLFYEQYF.

This clonotype appeared a few times. V and J are TRBV29-1 and TRBJ2-7; 8 bases align to TRBD2. The CDR3 runs to 12 residues. The ends lost 8 bases at V and 5 bases at J; junction bases unmatched: 8. Germline-derived CDR1 and CDR2 are SQVTM and ANQGSEA. The CDR3 loop reads CSSTGTRNEQYF. The CDR3 DNA reads TGCAGCTCGACCGGGACTAGAAACGAGCAGTACTTC.

This chain links TRBV11-1 with TRBJ2-1; D uncertain. The CDR3 contains 13 residues. Deletions cut 2 bases from V and 7 bases from J, with 9 bases between. CDR1 is SGHAT and CDR2 is FQDESV in the germline V gene (reference sequence). In nucleotides, the CDR3 is TGTGCCAGCAGCTTAAGTTTTTCAAATGAGCAGTTCTTC. Encoded protein: CASSLSFSNEQFF.

This clonotype was found a few times. The chain has TRBV27 and TRBJ1-1, with D perhaps TRBD1 (5 bases). The CDR3 loop spans 13 amino acids. CDR1 MNHEY and CDR2 SMNVEV come from the germline V gene (reference sequence). The CDR3 loop is CVAGPNWNTEAFF. DNA for the CDR3: TGTGTCGCGGGGCCCAACTGGAACACTGAAGCTTTCTTT.

In its sample, this clonotype was seen a few times. This chain's CDR3 is CATSDLLSRGRSGELFF. The CDR3 DNA reads TGTGCCACCAGTGATTTGCTCTCCCGGGGGCGAAGTGGGGAGCTGTTTTTT. The chain combines TRBV24-1 with TRBJ2-2, with D perhaps being TRBD1 or TRBD2 (6 bases each). Germline lookup yields CDR1 KGHDR and CDR2 SFDVKD. The CDR3 totals 17 residues. The ends were cut back, 0 bases at V and 8 bases at J, with 18 bases in the middle.

In its sample, this clonotype was seen many times. The V call is TRBV7-2, the J call TRBJ1-5; 8 positions match TRBD1. The germline V gene has CDR1 SGHTA and CDR2 FQGNSA. The CDR3 runs to 16 residues. The ends lost 5 bases at V and 0 bases at J; junction bases unmatched: 6. The CDR3 DNA follows: TGTGCCAGCAGCCCCTGGACAGGGCTTAGCAATCAGCCCCAGCATTTT. This sequence encodes CASSPWTGLSNQPQHF.

The sample holds many counts of this clonotype. The V and J genes are TRBV6-1 and TRBJ2-7, with D perhaps being TRBD1 or TRBD2 (5 bases each). The CDR3 extends over 14 amino acids. Germline-derived CDR1 and CDR2 are MNHNS and SASEGT. The V end was cut by 7 bases, the J end by 5 bases, with 18 bases between. The CDR3 spells CASIGGKTGHEQYF. CDR3 in DNA: TGTGCCAGCATTGGGGGAAAGACGGGACACGAGCAGTACTTC.

Regarding this clonotype: The junction departs from the called germline gene at one end, perhaps through a read error. This rearrangement joins TRBV20-1 to TRBJ2-4; 10 bases match TRBD1. There are 16 residues in the CDR3. Germline V gives CDR1 DFQATT, CDR2 SNEGSKA (reference sequence). DNA for the CDR3: TGCTGTGCTAGAACCGACAGGGGGCAACTCAGTCACATTCAGTACTTC. It yields the protein CCARTDRGQLSHIQYF.

This clonotype was found many times. The chain links TRBV5-1 to TRBJ1-6; D remains ambiguous. V lost 0 bases to trimming and J lost 10 bases, with 11 bases between them. CDR3 size: 14 residues. Germline V gene sequence: CDR1 SGHRS, CDR2 YFSETQ. The CDR3 region is CASSLAAGDSPLHF. The CDR3 DNA reads as TGCGCCAGCAGCTTGGCGGCCGGAGACTCACCCCTCCACTTT.

This clonotype was seen more than once but under ten times. The J gene is TRBJ2-7, the V gene TRBV6-2 or TRBV6-3, with a possible D match to TRBD1 (5 bases). The germline V gene encodes CDR1 MNHEY and CDR2 SVGEGT. Trimming stripped 0 bases from V and 2 bases from J, with 11 bases between. The length of the CDR3 is 15 residues. The CDR3 is CASSYSGQDPYEQYV. CDR3 coding DNA: TGTGCCAGCAGTTACTCGGGGCAGGACCCCTACGAGCAGTACGTC.

The rearrangement uses TRBV7-6 and TRBJ1-1; 8 bases fit TRBD1. The V and J ends lost 8 bases and 8 bases, in that order; junction bases with no gene match: 10. Germline V gene lookup returns CDR1 SGHVS and CDR2 FNYEAQ. The CDR3 has 13 residues. The CDR3 loop is CASGDNRGSEAFF. CDR3 sequence (DNA): TGTGCCAGCGGGGATAACAGGGGGAGCGAAGCTTTCTTT.

There are many counts of this clonotype. The CDR3 loop reads CSVDKSGMYQETQYF. In nucleotides, the CDR3 is TGCAGCGTTGACAAGAGCGGAATGTACCAAGAGACCCAGTACTTC. The chain couples TRBV29-1 to TRBJ2-5, with a possible D match to TRBD2 (5 bases). The V gene's germline CDR1 is SQVTM and CDR2 ANQGSEA. The CDR3 loop spans 15 amino acids. Trimming cost V 3 bases and J 0 bases, with 14 bases left between them.

This clonotype was detected ten times or more. The chain is built from TRBV6-1 and TRBJ1-3, with TRBD1 as a possible D gene (6 bases). Deletions cut 9 bases from V and 1 base from J, with 19 bases between. The germline CDR1 and CDR2 sequences are MNHNS and SASEGT. The CDR3 loop spans 16 amino acids. CDR3 amino acids: CASKPGGGPSGNTIYF. DNA for the CDR3: TGTGCCAGTAAGCCCGGAGGGGGACCGTCTGGAAACACCATATATTTT.

This chain joins TRBV5-1 and TRBJ2-1; 7 positions match TRBD2. The CDR3 totals 16 residues. Trimming removed 5 bases from V and 1 base from J; junction bases left unmatched: 9. From germline, CDR1 is SGHRS and CDR2 YFSETQ. The CDR3 protein is CASRAGRELSYNEQFF. The CDR3 DNA follows: TGCGCCAGCAGGGCGGGGCGGGAGTTGTCCTACAATGAGCAGTTCTTC.

This clonotype was seen a few times. The V gene is TRBV25-1, the J gene TRBJ1-5; D uncertain. CDR1 is MGHDK and CDR2 is SYGVNS in the germline V gene. The V gene lost 2 bases and the J gene lost 5 bases, with 7 bases spanning the gap. This CDR3 region has 13 residues. The CDR3 is CASSERDHQPQHF. DNA of the CDR3: TGTGCCAGCAGTGAACGGGATCATCAGCCCCAGCATTTT.